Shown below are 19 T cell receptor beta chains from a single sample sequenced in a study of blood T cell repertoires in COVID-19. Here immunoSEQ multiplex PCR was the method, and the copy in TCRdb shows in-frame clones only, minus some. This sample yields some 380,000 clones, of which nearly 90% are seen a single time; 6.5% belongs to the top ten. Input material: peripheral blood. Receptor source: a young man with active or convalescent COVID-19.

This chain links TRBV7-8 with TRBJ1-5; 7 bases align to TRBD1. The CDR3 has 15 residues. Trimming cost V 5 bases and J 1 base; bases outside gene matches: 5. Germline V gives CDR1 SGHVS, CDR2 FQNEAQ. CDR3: CASSQGQVSNQPQHF. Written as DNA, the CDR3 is TGTGCCAGCAGCCAAGGACAGGTCAGCAATCAGCCCCAGCATTTT.

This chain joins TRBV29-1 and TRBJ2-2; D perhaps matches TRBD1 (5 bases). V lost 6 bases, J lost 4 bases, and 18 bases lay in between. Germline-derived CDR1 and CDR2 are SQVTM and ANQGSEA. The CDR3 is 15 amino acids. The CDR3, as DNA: TGCAGCGTGACTCCAGGGCGCAGAGGCACCGGGGAGCTGTTTTTT. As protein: CSVTPGRRGTGELFF.

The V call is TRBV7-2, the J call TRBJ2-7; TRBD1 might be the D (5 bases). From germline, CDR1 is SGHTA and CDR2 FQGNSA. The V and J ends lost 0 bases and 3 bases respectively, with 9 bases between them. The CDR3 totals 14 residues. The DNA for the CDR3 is TGTGCCAGCAGCTTAGCTCCAGGGAACTACGAGCAGTACTTC. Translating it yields CASSLAPGNYEQYF.

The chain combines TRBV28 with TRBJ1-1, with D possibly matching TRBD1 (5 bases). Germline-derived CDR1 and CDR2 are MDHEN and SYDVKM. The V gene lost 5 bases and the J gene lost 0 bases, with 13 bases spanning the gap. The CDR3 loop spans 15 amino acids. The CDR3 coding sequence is TGTGCCAGCAGTCCCGCGGGGGATATGAACACTGAAGCTTTCTTT. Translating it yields CASSPAGDMNTEAFF.

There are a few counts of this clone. The CDR3 coding sequence is TGTGCCAGTAGACGACAGGGTGATCCCTACAATGAGCAGTTCTTC. This encodes CASRRQGDPYNEQFF. This chain connects TRBV19 to TRBJ2-1, with 7 bases matching TRBD1. The germline gives CDR1 LNHDA, CDR2 SQIVND (reference sequence). V lost 6 bases, J lost 2 bases, and 7 bases stayed unmatched. The CDR3 has 15 residues.

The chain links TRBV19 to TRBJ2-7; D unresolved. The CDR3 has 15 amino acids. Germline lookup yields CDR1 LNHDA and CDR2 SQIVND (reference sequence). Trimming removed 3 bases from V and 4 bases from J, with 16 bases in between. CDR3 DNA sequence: TGTGCCAGTAGTATCGACATCAGAATTGGGTACGAGCAGTACTTC. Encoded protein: CASSIDIRIGYEQYF.

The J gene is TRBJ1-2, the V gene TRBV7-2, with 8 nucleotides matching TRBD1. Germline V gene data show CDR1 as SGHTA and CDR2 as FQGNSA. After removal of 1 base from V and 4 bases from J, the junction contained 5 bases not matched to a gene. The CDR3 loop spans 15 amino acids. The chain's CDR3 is CASSLGGTGVYGYTF. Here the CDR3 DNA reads TGTGCCAGCAGCTTAGGTGGGACAGGAGTCTATGGCTACACCTTC.

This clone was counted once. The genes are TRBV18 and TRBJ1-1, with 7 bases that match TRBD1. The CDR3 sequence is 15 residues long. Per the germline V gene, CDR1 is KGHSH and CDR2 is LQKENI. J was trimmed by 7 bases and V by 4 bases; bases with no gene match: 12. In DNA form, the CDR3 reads TGTGCCAGCTCACGACGGGACGGTCAGGGGGGTGAAGCTTTCTTT. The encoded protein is CASSRRDGQGGEAFF.

The CDR3 bases are TGTGCCAGCAGCGCCCCCCGAGCGGGGGGATTCTACGAGCAGTACTTC. It specifies CASSAPRAGGFYEQYF. This chain links TRBV7-2 with TRBJ2-7, with 9 bases aligning to TRBD2. The CDR3 has 16 amino acids. The germline V gene encodes CDR1 SGHTA and CDR2 FQGNSA. V trimming: 5 bases; J trimming: 3 bases; junction bases outside the gene matches: 11.

The DNA for the CDR3 is TGTGCCAGCAGCGCGCGACAGCTCAACACAGATACGCAGTATTTT. It translates to CASSARQLNTDTQYF. The chain recombines TRBV9 with TRBJ2-3; D might be TRBD1 (5 bases). The germline V and J ends were trimmed by 3 bases and 2 bases, with 13 bases remaining between them. Germline V lookup: CDR1 SGDLS, CDR2 YYNGEE. The CDR3 is 15 residues long.

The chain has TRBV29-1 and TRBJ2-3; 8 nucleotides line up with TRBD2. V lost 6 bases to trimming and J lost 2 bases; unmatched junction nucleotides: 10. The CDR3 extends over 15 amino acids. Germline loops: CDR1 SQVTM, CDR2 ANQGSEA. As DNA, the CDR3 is TGCAGCGTCGTCTTTAGCGGGAAGACCACAGATACGCAGTATTTT. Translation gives CSVVFSGKTTDTQYF.

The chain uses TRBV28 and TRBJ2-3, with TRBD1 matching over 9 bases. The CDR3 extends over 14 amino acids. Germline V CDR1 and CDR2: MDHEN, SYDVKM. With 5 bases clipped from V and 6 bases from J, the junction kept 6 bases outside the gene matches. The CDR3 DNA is TGTGCCAGCAGTGAGGACAGGGGTTGGGATACGCAGTATTTT. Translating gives CASSEDRGWDTQYF.

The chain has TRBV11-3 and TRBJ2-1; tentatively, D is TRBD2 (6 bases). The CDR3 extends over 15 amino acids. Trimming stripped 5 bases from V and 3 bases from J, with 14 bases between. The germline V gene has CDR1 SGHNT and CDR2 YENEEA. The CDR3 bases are TGTGCCAGCAGCCTAGTGGAGACTAGCTACAATGAGCAGTTCTTC. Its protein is CASSLVETSYNEQFF.

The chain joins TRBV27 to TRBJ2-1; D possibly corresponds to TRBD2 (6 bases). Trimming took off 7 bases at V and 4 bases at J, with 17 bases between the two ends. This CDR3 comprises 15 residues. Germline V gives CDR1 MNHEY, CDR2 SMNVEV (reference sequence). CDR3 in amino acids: CASKAPGVRYNEQFF. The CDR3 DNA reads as TGTGCCAGCAAGGCACCGGGAGTACGGTACAATGAGCAGTTCTTC.

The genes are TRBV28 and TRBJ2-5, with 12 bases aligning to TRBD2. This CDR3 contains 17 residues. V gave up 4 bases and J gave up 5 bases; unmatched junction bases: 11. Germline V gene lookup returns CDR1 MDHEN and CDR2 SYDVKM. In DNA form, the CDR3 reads TGTGCCAGCAGTTCCCCCCGACTAGCGGGAGTTCGGGAGACCCAGTACTTC. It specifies CASSSPRLAGVRETQYF.

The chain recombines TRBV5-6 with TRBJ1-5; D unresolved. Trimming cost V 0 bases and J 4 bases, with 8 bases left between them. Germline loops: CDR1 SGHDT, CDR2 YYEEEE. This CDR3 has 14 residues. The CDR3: CASSLASLNQPQHF. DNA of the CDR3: TGTGCCAGCAGCTTGGCTAGCCTAAATCAGCCCCAGCATTTT.

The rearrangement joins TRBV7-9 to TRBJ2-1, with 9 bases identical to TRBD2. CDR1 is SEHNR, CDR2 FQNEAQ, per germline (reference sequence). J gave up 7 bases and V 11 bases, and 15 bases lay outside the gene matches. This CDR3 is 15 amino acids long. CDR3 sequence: CASHQALAGSNEQFF. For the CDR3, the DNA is TGTGCCTCCCATCAGGCCCTAGCGGGGTCTAATGAGCAGTTCTTC. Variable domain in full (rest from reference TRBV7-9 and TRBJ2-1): DTGVSQNPRHKITKRGQNVTFRCDPISEHNRLYWYRQTLGQGPEFLTYFQNEAQLEKSRLLSDRFSAERPKGSFSTLEIQRTEQGDSAMYLCASHQALAGSNEQFFGPGTRLTVL.

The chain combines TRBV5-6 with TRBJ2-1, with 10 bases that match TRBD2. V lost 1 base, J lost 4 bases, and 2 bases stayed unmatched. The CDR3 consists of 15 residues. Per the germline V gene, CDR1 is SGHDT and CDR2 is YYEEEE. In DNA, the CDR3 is TGTGCCAGCAGCTTGCCAGCGGGAGGGTACAATGAGCAGTTCTTC. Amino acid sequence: CASSLPAGGYNEQFF.

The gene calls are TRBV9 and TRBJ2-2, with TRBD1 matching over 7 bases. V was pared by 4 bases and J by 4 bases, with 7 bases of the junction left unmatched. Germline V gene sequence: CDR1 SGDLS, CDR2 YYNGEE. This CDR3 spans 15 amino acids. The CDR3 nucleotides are TGTGCCAGCAGCACCGGACAGGTATCCACCGGGGAGCTGTTTTTT. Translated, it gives CASSTGQVSTGELFF.